A single sample gave rise to the 30 T cell receptor beta chains below, sequenced in a study of T cell changes during pregnancy in multiple sclerosis. This table comes from immunoSEQ multiplex PCR, and its TCRdb copy is limited to in-frame clones, with some not included. The sample holds 50,000 or so clones, around 92% seen once. The material sequenced was CD4+ T cells from peripheral blood mononuclear cells, taken in the third trimester of pregnancy. The receptor source for this set is a female donor with multiple sclerosis, enrolled in a pregnancy study.

This clone was counted once. The genes are TRBV2 and TRBJ2-1, with 9 bases lining up with TRBD1. CDR1 and CDR2 from the germline V gene are SNHLY and FYNNEI. The CDR3 loop spans 18 amino acids. After removal of 8 bases from V and 3 bases from J, the junction contained 17 bases not matched to a gene. The CDR3 DNA follows: TGTGCCAGCCGGTTTACAGGGGGCGGGATATCCGACTACAATGAGCAGTTCTTC. Translating gives CASRFTGGGISDYNEQFF. The entire variable domain, with the rest obtained from reference TRBV2 and TRBJ2-1, is as follows: EPEVTQTPSHQVTQMGQEVILRCVPISNHLYFYWYRQILGQKVEFLVSFYNNEISEKSEIFDDQFSVERPDGSNFTLKIRSTKLEDSAMYFCASRFTGGGISDYNEQFFGPGTRLTVL.

This clone appeared a single time. The V gene is TRBV5-1, the J gene TRBJ1-1; 8 bases map to TRBD1. This CDR3 contains 14 residues. V trimming: 3 bases; J trimming: 10 bases; junction bases outside the gene matches: 11. The germline gives CDR1 SGHRS, CDR2 YFSETQ. CDR3 sequence: CASSWGQDLGGAFF. CDR3 nucleotides: TGCGCCAGCAGCTGGGGACAGGATTTGGGGGGAGCTTTCTTT. Using reference TRBV5-1 and TRBJ1-1 for the parts outside the CDR3, the full variable domain is KAGVTQTPRYLIKTRGQQVTLSCSPISGHRSVSWYQQTPGQGLQFLFEYFSETQRNKGNFPGRFSGRQFSNSRSEMNVSTLELGDSALYLCASSWGQDLGGAFFGQGTRLTVV.

The genes are TRBV18 and TRBJ2-1; TRBD1 agrees at 8 bases. Germline V gene lookup returns CDR1 KGHSH and CDR2 LQKENI. CDR3 length: 13 residues. Trimming removed 5 bases from V and 10 bases from J; junction bases left unmatched: 7. CDR3: CASSTGQGREQFF. The CDR3 DNA reads TGTGCCAGCTCAACTGGACAGGGTAGGGAGCAGTTCTTC.

J is TRBJ1-1 and V is TRBV19, with a tentative D call TRBD1 (6 bases). The germline V and J ends were trimmed by 9 bases and 4 bases, with 12 bases remaining between them. Germline CDR1 LNHDA, CDR2 SQIVND (reference sequence). The length of the CDR3 is 12 residues. The CDR3 coding sequence is TGTGCCAGCCTACAGGGCGGCACTGAAGCTTTCTTT. This translates into CASLQGGTEAFF.

The chain recombines TRBV15 with TRBJ1-6; TRBD1 matches 8 bases. The CDR3 length is 15 residues. Germline loops: CDR1 LNHNV, CDR2 YYDKDF (reference sequence). The junction had 3 bases not matched to a gene; V was cut back by 0 bases and J by 8 bases. CDR3 bases: TGTGCCACCAGCAGAGAGGACAGGGCGTATTCACCCCTCCACTTT. It translates to CATSREDRAYSPLHF.

The rearrangement joins TRBV6-5 to TRBJ2-3; 8 nucleotides line up with TRBD2. The ends lost 4 bases at V and 1 base at J; junction bases unmatched: 4. The germline gives CDR1 MNHEY, CDR2 SVGAGI. The length of the CDR3 is 15 residues. CDR3 residues: CASSSMRGGTDTQYF. The CDR3 nucleotides are TGTGCCAGCAGTTCCATGCGGGGGGGCACAGATACGCAGTATTTT.

This chain links TRBV9 with TRBJ1-5, with D possibly being TRBD1 (5 bases). Germline V gives CDR1 SGDLS, CDR2 YYNGEE. V was trimmed by 2 bases and J by 2 bases, leaving 17 bases between them. The CDR3 extends over 17 amino acids. The CDR3 nucleotides read TGTGCCAGCAGCGTCACTCAGGGATCCAAGGGCAATCAGCCCCAGCATTTT. Its translation: CASSVTQGSKGNQPQHF.

This sequence joins TRBV9 and TRBJ1-2; 10 bases fit TRBD1. The germline V gene has CDR1 SGDLS and CDR2 YYNGEE. The V and J ends lost 5 bases and 8 bases, in that order; junction bases with no gene match: 3. There are 12 residues in the CDR3. This chain's CDR3 is CASRKTGGGYTF. CDR3 DNA sequence: TGTGCCAGCAGGAAGACAGGGGGCGGCTACACCTTC.

The gene calls are TRBV4-2 and TRBJ1-4; D may be TRBD1 (5 bases). CDR1 is LGHNA and CDR2 is YNFKEQ in the germline V gene. V lost 6 bases and J 13 bases, leaving 21 bases between the germline ends. This CDR3 has 14 amino acids. The CDR3 loop reads CASSLRGGQVILFF. CDR3 DNA: TGTGCCAGCAGTCTAAGGGGAGGGCAGGTGATACTGTTTTTT.

The rearrangement joins TRBV14 to TRBJ2-1; D possibly corresponds to TRBD1 (6 bases). Trimming stripped 1 base from V and 7 bases from J, with 20 bases between. This CDR3 spans 17 amino acids. CDR1 is SGHDN, CDR2 FVKESK, per germline. The CDR3 sequence is CASSQGAGTWGRNEQFF. The CDR3 coding sequence is TGTGCCAGCAGCCAAGGAGCCGGGACATGGGGAAGAAATGAGCAGTTCTTC. The whole variable domain, filled in from reference TRBV14 and TRBJ2-1, reads EAGVTQFPSHSVIEKGQTVTLRCDPISGHDNLYWYRRVMGKEIKFLLHFVKESKQDESGMPNNRFLAERTGGTYSTLKVQPAELEDSGVYFCASSQGAGTWGRNEQFFGPGTRLTVL.

J is TRBJ1-3 and V is TRBV10-3; maybe TRBD1 (6 bases). V was trimmed by 3 bases and J by 2 bases, leaving 8 bases between them. This CDR3 has 14 amino acids. In germline, CDR1 is ENHRY, CDR2 SYGVKD. CDR3 coding DNA: TGTGCCATCAGTGAACAGGGCGCTGGAAACACCATATATTTT. Translated: CAISEQGAGNTIYF.

The chain is built from TRBV5-6 and TRBJ1-3, with 8 nucleotides matching TRBD1. The CDR3 has 15 residues. The germline V gene has CDR1 SGHDT and CDR2 YYEEEE. V gave up 4 bases and J gave up 0 bases; unmatched junction bases: 3. The CDR3 DNA reads TGTGCCAGCAGCGTGGGGACAGGCTCTGGAAACACCATATATTTT. Translation gives CASSVGTGSGNTIYF.

This clone was seen a few times. The rearrangement links TRBV6-6 to TRBJ1-1, with D maybe TRBD1 (6 bases). CDR1 MNHNY and CDR2 SVGAGI come from the germline V gene (reference sequence). CDR3 size: 12 residues. The V and J ends lost 6 bases and 4 bases respectively, with 9 bases between them. Here the CDR3 DNA reads TGTGCCAGCAGGCAGGGGAGCACTGAAGCTTTCTTT. It encodes CASRQGSTEAFF.

The chain is built from TRBV7-9 and TRBJ2-3; 7 positions match TRBD2. The CDR3 runs 16 residues. CDR1 is SEHNR and CDR2 is FQNEAQ in the germline V gene (reference sequence). The V and J ends lost 6 bases and 2 bases, in that order; junction bases with no gene match: 11. CDR3 region: CASSSTGRGYTDTQYF. CDR3 nucleotide sequence: TGTGCCAGCAGTTCGACCGGGCGGGGGTACACAGATACGCAGTATTTT.

This sequence joins TRBV19 and TRBJ2-7; 9 bases align to TRBD1. The CDR3 spans 15 residues. In germline, CDR1 is LNHDA, CDR2 SQIVND (reference sequence). Losses at the gene ends were 1 base for V and 5 bases for J; bases not matched to a gene: 6. CDR3 region: CASSIGGQGIHEQYF. The CDR3 nucleotides read TGTGCCAGTAGTATAGGCGGACAGGGGATACACGAGCAGTACTTC.

The rearrangement uses TRBV7-2 and TRBJ1-1; 9 bases map to TRBD1. Germline V gene lookup returns CDR1 SGHTA and CDR2 FQGNSA. V lost 5 bases, J lost 11 bases, and 9 bases stayed unmatched. This CDR3 region has 13 residues. This CDR3 is CASSPGTGKVAFF. CDR3 coding DNA: TGTGCCAGCAGCCCCGGGACAGGGAAGGTTGCTTTCTTT.

CDR3 DNA sequence: TGTGCCTGGAGGACCGGACAGGGGGGAAAAGAGACCCAGTACTTC. It specifies CAWRTGQGGKETQYF. The chain joins TRBV30 to TRBJ2-5; TRBD1 matches 10 bases. With V trimmed by 3 bases and J by 3 bases, 7 bases remained unmatched. This CDR3 has 15 residues. The germline gives CDR1 GTSNPN, CDR2 SVGIG (reference sequence).

The V and J genes are TRBV29-1 and TRBJ2-7; TRBD2 matches at 7 bases. The V and J ends lost 0 bases and 4 bases, in that order; junction bases with no gene match: 12. The germline V gene encodes CDR1 SQVTM and CDR2 ANQGSEA. The CDR3 spans 16 residues. CDR3 region: CSVEDGPGGGVYEQYF. CDR3 coding DNA: TGCAGCGTTGAAGATGGACCGGGGGGTGGAGTTTACGAGCAGTACTTC.

This clone was seen a few times. The J gene is TRBJ1-5, the V gene TRBV7-2; 8 bases are a match to TRBD1. The CDR3 runs 15 residues. Looked up from germline, CDR1 is SGHTA and CDR2 is FQGNSA. V was pared by 6 bases and J by 3 bases, with 7 bases of the junction left unmatched. CDR3 DNA sequence: TGTGCCAGCAGACCGACAGGGGCTACCAATCAGCCCCAGCATTTT. Protein: CASRPTGATNQPQHF.

The chain combines TRBV7-3 with TRBJ2-6, with 10 bases that match TRBD2. The CDR3 loop spans 19 amino acids. Germline V gene data show CDR1 as SGHTA and CDR2 as FQGTGA. Trimming removed 1 base from V and 0 bases from J; junction bases left unmatched: 6. CDR3 sequence (DNA): TGTGCCAGCAGCTTAAGAAGCCTAGCGGGGGCCTCTGGGGCCAACGTCCTGACTTTC. It translates to CASSLRSLAGASGANVLTF.

The V gene is TRBV29-1, the J gene TRBJ1-2, with D possibly being TRBD1 (6 bases). Between the trimmed V and J ends, which lost 7 bases and 0 bases, there was a span of 18 bases. Germline loops: CDR1 SQVTM, CDR2 ANQGSEA. This CDR3 comprises 15 residues. CDR3 sequence (DNA): TGCAGCGCAAACCCATTGAGGGGGTCTAACTATGGCTACACCTTC. Translating gives CSANPLRGSNYGYTF.

The chain uses TRBV20-1 and TRBJ1-1; D not resolved. Trimming removed 6 bases at V and 10 bases at J, with 15 bases between. Per the germline V gene, CDR1 is DFQATT and CDR2 is SNEGSKA (reference sequence). This CDR3 contains 11 residues. The CDR3 bases are TGCAGTGCCCCTAGAGTAGGCTCAGCTTTCTTT. Translated: CSAPRVGSAFF.

This clone was recorded once. CDR3 nucleotide sequence: TGTGCCAGCAGCTTAGGGACAGGAACTAATGAAAAACTGTTTTTT. It translates to CASSLGTGTNEKLFF. V usage is TRBV7-3 and J usage is TRBJ1-4, with 8 bases aligning to TRBD1. This CDR3 is 15 amino acids long. Germline V lookup: CDR1 SGHTA, CDR2 FQGTGA. V lost 2 bases to trimming and J lost 1 base; unmatched junction nucleotides: 0.

V is TRBV2 and J is TRBJ2-7; TRBD1 matches at 7 bases. Germline CDR1 reads SNHLY; CDR2 reads FYNNEI. This CDR3 is built from 15 residues. V lost 6 bases to trimming and J lost 2 bases; unmatched junction nucleotides: 10. CDR3 sequence (DNA): TGTGCCAGCAGGAAAGGACAGGCTCCCACCTACGAGCAGTACTTC. Encoded protein: CASRKGQAPTYEQYF.

The CDR3 nucleotides are TGTGCCAGCAGCTCACCTCAACTAGCGGGGGAGACCCAGTACTTC. It translates to CASSSPQLAGETQYF. The chain joins TRBV7-2 to TRBJ2-5, with TRBD2 identical over 10 bases. Per germline, CDR1 SGHTA and CDR2 FQGNSA. Trimming removed 4 bases from V and 5 bases from J; junction bases left unmatched: 7. The CDR3 loop spans 15 amino acids.

This rearrangement joins TRBV2 to TRBJ1-1; 7 nucleotides line up with TRBD1. The V and J ends lost 7 bases and 6 bases, in that order; junction bases with no gene match: 8. The CDR3 spans 13 residues. CDR1 and CDR2 from the germline V gene are SNHLY and FYNNEI. The CDR3 is CASTGGPWAEAFF. The CDR3, as DNA: TGTGCCAGCACAGGGGGGCCATGGGCTGAAGCTTTCTTT.

The chain employs TRBV12-2 and TRBJ2-3; no check of the table's D call, TRBD2, against the DNA was made. TRBV12-2 is a documented pseudogene. The length of the CDR3 is 14 residues. CDR3 sequence: CASRLGEGLDTQYF. The CDR3 DNA sequence: TGTGCAAGTCGCTTAGGGGAGGGACTAGATACGCAGTATTTT.

The rearrangement joins TRBV27 to TRBJ1-1; 7 positions agree with TRBD1. Germline V gives CDR1 MNHEY, CDR2 SMNVEV (reference sequence). The V and J ends lost 2 bases and 0 bases, in that order; junction bases with no gene match: 3. This CDR3 region has 15 residues. The CDR3 region is CASSLAGTVNTEAFF. The CDR3 DNA reads TGTGCCAGCAGTTTAGCCGGGACAGTGAACACTGAAGCTTTCTTT.

V is TRBV7-2 and J is TRBJ1-6; 7 bases are a match to TRBD1. Losses at the gene ends were 5 bases for V and 7 bases for J; bases not matched to a gene: 8. The germline V gene has CDR1 SGHTA and CDR2 FQGNSA. CDR3 size: 15 residues. Here the CDR3 DNA reads TGTGCCAGCAGCCCAAGGGGACAGATCAATTCACCCCTCCACTTT. Its protein product is CASSPRGQINSPLHF.

The chain carries TRBV7-6 and TRBJ1-2; a possible D gene is TRBD1 (5 bases). This CDR3 spans 13 amino acids. The V gene lost 1 base and the J gene lost 6 bases, with 9 bases spanning the gap. Germline V lookup: CDR1 SGHVS, CDR2 FNYEAQ. As DNA, the CDR3 is TGTGCCAGCAGCTTAGTGGGAGGGGATGGCTACACCTTC. The encoded protein is CASSLVGGDGYTF.